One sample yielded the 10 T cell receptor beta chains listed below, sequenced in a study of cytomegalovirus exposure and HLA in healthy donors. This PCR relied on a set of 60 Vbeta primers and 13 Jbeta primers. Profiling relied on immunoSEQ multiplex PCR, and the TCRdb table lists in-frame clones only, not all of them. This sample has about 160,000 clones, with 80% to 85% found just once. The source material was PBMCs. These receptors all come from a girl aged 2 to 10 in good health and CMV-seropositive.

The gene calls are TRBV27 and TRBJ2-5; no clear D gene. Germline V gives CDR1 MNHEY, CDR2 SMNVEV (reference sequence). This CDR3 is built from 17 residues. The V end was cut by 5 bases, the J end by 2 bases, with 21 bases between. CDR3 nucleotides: TGTGCCAGCAGTATCAGACACCAGATTTACTCACAAGAGACCCAGTACTTC. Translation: CASSIRHQIYSQETQYF.

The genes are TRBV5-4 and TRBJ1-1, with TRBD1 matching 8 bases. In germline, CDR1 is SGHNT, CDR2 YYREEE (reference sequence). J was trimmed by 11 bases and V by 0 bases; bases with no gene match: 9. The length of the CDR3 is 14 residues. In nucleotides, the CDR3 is TGTGCCAGCAGCTTGGGTCCAGGGGGCGCCGGGGCTTTCTTT. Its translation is CASSLGPGGAGAFF.

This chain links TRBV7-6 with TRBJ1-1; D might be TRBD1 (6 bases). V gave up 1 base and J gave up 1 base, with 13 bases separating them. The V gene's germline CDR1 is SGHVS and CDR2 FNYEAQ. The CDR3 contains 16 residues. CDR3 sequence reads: CASSLVSGAGNTEAFF. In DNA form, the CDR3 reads TGTGCCAGCAGCTTAGTATCAGGGGCCGGGAACACTGAAGCTTTCTTT.

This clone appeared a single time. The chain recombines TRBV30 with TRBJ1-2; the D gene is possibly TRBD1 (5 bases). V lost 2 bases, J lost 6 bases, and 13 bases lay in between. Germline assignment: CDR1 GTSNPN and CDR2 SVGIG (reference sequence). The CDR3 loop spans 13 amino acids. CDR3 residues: CAWSRGREDGYTF. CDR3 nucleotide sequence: TGTGCCTGGAGTAGGGGCAGGGAGGATGGCTACACCTTC.

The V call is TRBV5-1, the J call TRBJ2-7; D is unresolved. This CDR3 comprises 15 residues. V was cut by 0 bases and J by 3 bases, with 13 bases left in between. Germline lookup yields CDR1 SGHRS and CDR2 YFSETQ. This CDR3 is CASSLARVEDYEQYF. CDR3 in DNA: TGCGCCAGCAGCTTGGCCCGGGTCGAGGACTACGAGCAGTACTTC.

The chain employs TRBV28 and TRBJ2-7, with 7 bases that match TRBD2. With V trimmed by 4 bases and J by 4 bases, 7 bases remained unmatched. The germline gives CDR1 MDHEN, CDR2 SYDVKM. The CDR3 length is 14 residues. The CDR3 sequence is CASSWPGLQYEQYF. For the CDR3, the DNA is TGTGCCAGCAGTTGGCCGGGACTACAATACGAGCAGTACTTC.

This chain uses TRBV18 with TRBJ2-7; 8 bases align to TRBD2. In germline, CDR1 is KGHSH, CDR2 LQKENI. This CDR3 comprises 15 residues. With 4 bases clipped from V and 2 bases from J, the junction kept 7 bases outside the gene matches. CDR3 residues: CASSRAGEGPYEQYF. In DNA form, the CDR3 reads TGTGCCAGCTCACGAGCGGGAGAGGGCCCCTACGAGCAGTACTTC.

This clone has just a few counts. The CDR3 reads CASSLRTERTEAFF. CDR3 bases: TGTGCCAGCAGTCTAAGGACAGAAAGGACTGAAGCTTTCTTT. The V gene is TRBV28, the J gene TRBJ1-1, with D maybe TRBD1 (6 bases). Germline V CDR1 and CDR2: MDHEN, SYDVKM. The CDR3 consists of 14 residues. Trimming stripped 5 bases from V and 5 bases from J, with 15 bases between. The variable domain in full, with the rest retrieved from reference TRBV28 and TRBJ1-1, is DVKVTQSSRYLVKRTGEKVFLECVQDMDHENMFWYRQDPGLGLRLIYFSYDVKMKEKGDIPEGYSVSREKKERFSLILESASTNQTSMYLCASSLRTERTEAFFGQGTRLTVV.

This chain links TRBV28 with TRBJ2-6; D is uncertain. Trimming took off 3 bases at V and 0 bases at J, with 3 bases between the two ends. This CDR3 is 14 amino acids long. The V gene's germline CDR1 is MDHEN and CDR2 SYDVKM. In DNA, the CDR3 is TGTGCCAGCAGTTTTATCTCTGGGGCCAACGTCCTGACTTTC. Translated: CASSFISGANVLTF.

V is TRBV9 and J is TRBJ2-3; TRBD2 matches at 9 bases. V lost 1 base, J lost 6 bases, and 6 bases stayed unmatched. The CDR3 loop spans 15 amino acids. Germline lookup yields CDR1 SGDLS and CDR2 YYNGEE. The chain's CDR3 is CASSVSGTSSDTQYF. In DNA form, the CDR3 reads TGTGCCAGCAGCGTATCCGGGACTAGCTCTGATACGCAGTATTTT.